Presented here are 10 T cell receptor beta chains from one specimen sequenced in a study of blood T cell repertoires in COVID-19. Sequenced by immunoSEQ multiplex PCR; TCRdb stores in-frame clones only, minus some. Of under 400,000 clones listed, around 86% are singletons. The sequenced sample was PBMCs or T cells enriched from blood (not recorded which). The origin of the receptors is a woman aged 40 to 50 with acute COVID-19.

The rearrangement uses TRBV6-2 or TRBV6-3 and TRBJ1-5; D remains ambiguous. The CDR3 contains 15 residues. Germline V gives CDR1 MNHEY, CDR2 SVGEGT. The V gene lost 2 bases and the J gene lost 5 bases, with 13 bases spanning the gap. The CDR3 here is CASSYGGLKYQPQHF. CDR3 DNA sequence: TGTGCCAGCAGTTACGGAGGACTGAAGTATCAGCCCCAGCATTTT.

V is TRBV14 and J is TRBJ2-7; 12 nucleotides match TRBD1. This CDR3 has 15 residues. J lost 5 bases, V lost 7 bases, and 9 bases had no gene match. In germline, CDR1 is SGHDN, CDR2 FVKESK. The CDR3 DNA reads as TGTGCCAGCAACCCCGGGACAGGGGGCTTCGACGAGCAGTACTTC. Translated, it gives CASNPGTGGFDEQYF.

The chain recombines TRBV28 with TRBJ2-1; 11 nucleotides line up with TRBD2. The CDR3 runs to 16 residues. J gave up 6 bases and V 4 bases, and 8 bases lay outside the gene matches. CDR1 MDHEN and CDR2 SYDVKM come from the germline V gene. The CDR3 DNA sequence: TGTGCCAGCAGTTCCATTCTAGCGGGAGGCTCCAATGAGCAGTTCTTC. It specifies CASSSILAGGSNEQFF.

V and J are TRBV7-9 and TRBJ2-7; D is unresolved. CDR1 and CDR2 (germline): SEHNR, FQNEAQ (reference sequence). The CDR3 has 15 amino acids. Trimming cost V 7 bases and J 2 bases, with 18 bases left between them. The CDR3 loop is CASNDDRVHPYEQYF. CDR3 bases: TGTGCCAGCAACGACGACCGGGTCCACCCCTACGAGCAGTACTTC. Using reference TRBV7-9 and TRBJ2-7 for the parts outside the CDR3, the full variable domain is DTGVSQNPRHKITKRGQNVTFRCDPISEHNRLYWYRQTLGQGPEFLTYFQNEAQLEKSRLLSDRFSAERPKGSFSTLEIQRTEQGDSAMYLCASNDDRVHPYEQYFGPGTRLTVT.

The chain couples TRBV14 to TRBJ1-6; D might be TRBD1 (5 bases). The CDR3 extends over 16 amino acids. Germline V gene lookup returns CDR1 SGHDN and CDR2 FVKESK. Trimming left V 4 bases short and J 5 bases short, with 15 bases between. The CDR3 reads CASSLQVGGNNSPLHF. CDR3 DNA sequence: TGTGCCAGCAGCCTTCAGGTCGGGGGAAATAATTCACCCCTCCACTTT.

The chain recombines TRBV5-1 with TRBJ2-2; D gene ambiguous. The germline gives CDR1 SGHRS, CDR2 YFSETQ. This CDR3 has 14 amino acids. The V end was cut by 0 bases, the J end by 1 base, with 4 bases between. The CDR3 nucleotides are TGCGCCAGCAGCTTGGGGAGGAACACCGGGGAGCTGTTTTTT. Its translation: CASSLGRNTGELFF.

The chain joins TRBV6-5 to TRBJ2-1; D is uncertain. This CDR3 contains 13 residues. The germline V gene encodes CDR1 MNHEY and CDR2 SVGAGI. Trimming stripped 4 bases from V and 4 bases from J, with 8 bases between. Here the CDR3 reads CASSWQKYNEQFF. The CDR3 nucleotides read TGTGCCAGCAGTTGGCAGAAATACAATGAGCAGTTCTTC.

CDR3 sequence (DNA): TGTGCCAGCAGCTCGGCAACCACGGGACAGGGAAAACAGTACTTC. Translated, it gives CASSSATTGQGKQYF. This chain uses TRBV7-6 with TRBJ2-7; TRBD1 matches at 9 bases. This CDR3 comprises 15 residues. The V and J ends lost 4 bases and 10 bases, in that order; junction bases with no gene match: 14. The germline gives CDR1 SGHVS, CDR2 FNYEAQ.

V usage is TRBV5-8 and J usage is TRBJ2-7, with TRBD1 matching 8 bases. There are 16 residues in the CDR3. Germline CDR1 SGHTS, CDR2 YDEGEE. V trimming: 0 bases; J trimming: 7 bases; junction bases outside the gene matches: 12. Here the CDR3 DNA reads TGTGCCAGCAGCTTGGGCACGGGCAGGGGGCGGTCGGAGCAGTACTTC. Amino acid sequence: CASSLGTGRGRSEQYF.

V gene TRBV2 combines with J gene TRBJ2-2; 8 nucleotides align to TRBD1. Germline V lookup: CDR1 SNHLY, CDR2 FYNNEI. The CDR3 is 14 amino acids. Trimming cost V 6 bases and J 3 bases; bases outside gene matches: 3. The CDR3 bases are TGTGCCAGCAGCTTGGACAGGGACACCGGGGAGCTGTTTTTT. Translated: CASSLDRDTGELFF.